The next 8 T cell receptor beta chains were all read from a single sample in a study of T cells after yellow fever vaccination. In TCRdb, the 5' RACE reads were re-called with MiXCR into one record per CDR3 protein. The sample lists under 300,000 distinct CDR3 sequences, 10% to 15% occurring once. The sequences come from CD4+ T cells sorted from PBMCs, collected 45 days after the yellow fever booster vaccination. All receptors derive from a man aged 25 to 45 who received the YFV17D yellow fever vaccine.

This clonotype was seen more than once but under ten times. This sequence joins TRBV5-1 and TRBJ1-3; no clear D gene. V was pared by 0 bases and J by 2 bases, with 9 bases between. From germline, CDR1 is SGHRS and CDR2 YFSETQ. CDR3 length: 15 residues. CDR3 sequence (DNA): TGCGCCAGCAGCTTGGCCTTGTCCGCTGGAAACACCATATATTTT. Translated, it gives CASSLALSAGNTIYF.

Turning to this clonotype: One end of the junction varies from germline; a read error may be responsible. The rearrangement links TRBV28 to TRBJ2-5; TRBD2 aligns across 8 bases. Germline V gene sequence: CDR1 MDHEN, CDR2 SYDVKM. This CDR3 spans 19 amino acids. The chain's CDR3 is CTSSLATLVSGREQETQYF. The CDR3 DNA reads as TGTACCAGCAGTTTGGCCACTCTCGTGAGCGGGAGAGAACAAGAGACCCAGTACTTC.

This clonotype occurred a few times. This chain links TRBV10-3 with TRBJ2-5, with 10 bases lining up with TRBD1. The J segment lost 4 bases and the V segment lost 7 bases, leaving 3 bases of the junction unmatched. Germline assignment: CDR1 ENHRY and CDR2 SYGVKD. The CDR3 is 13 residues long. Here the CDR3 reads CAIMRDRGETQYF. The DNA for the CDR3 is TGTGCCATCATGAGGGACAGGGGAGAGACCCAGTACTTC.

This clonotype was picked up a small number of times. The genes are TRBV20-1 and TRBJ2-7; TRBD2 might be the D (6 bases). The V and J ends lost 6 bases and 2 bases respectively, with 17 bases between them. The CDR3 sequence is 14 residues long. Germline CDR1 and CDR2: DFQATT and SNEGSKA (reference sequence). The DNA for the CDR3 is TGCAGTGCGACCTCGAGCGGGTCCCCCTACGAGCAGTACTTC. Its protein is CSATSSGSPYEQYF.

This clonotype was found a few times. The chain combines TRBV18 with TRBJ2-3; the match to TRBD2 covers 7 bases. This CDR3 is built from 16 residues. Germline assignment: CDR1 KGHSH and CDR2 LQKENI. Trimming took 2 bases from V and 6 from J; bases not matched to a gene: 11. The CDR3 loop is CASSPYGGRRLDTQYF. CDR3 coding DNA: TGTGCCAGCTCACCATATGGCGGGAGAAGGTTGGATACGCAGTATTTT.

This clonotype showed up many times. V usage is TRBV20-1 and J usage is TRBJ2-3; the match to TRBD2 covers 8 bases. After removal of 6 bases from V and 5 bases from J, the junction contained 13 bases not matched to a gene. CDR3 length equals 15 residues. Germline V gene data show CDR1 as DFQATT and CDR2 as SNEGSKA (reference sequence). This CDR3 is CSASAGGVGIDTQYF. DNA of the CDR3: TGCAGTGCAAGCGCGGGGGGAGTCGGTATAGATACGCAGTATTTT.

This chain connects TRBV20-1 to TRBJ2-3; TRBD1 might be the D (5 bases). Germline CDR1 DFQATT, CDR2 SNEGSKA (reference sequence). The CDR3 loop spans 16 amino acids. The V end was cut by 6 bases, the J end by 0 bases, with 19 bases between. The CDR3 here is CSASDSGPSSTDTQYF. In nucleotides, the CDR3 is TGCAGTGCATCTGACAGTGGGCCGTCTAGCACAGATACGCAGTATTTT.

This chain links TRBV2 with TRBJ2-7, with 11 positions matching TRBD2. CDR1 and CDR2 from the germline V gene are SNHLY and FYNNEI. J gave up 6 bases and V 6 bases, and 13 bases lay outside the gene matches. The CDR3 consists of 16 residues. CDR3 sequence reads: CASRPRLAGGATEQYF. The DNA for the CDR3 is TGTGCCAGCAGGCCCCGTCTAGCGGGAGGAGCGACCGAGCAGTACTTC.